This TCR beta chain derives from a study of OX40 agonist ivuxolimab in advanced cancers. The germline V gene has CDR1 SGHTA and CDR2 FQGNSA. This CDR3 spans 14 amino acids. V lost 3 bases, J lost 3 bases, and 11 bases lay in between. Exclusion applied to patients with autoimmune disease history or systemic immunosuppression. Sequencing used immunoSEQ multiplex PCR; TCRdb keeps in-frame clones, though not all of them. Seen here are roughly 80,000 clones, approximately 94% observed once, and the top ten hold 13% to 15%. Source: CD4+ or CD8+ T cells sorted from blood, taken in a trial of the OX40 agonist ivuxolimab. The genes are TRBV7-2 and TRBJ1-1; D unclear. The sequence came from an adult with an advanced solid tumor such as melanoma, head and neck, liver or kidney cancer. The CDR3 reads CASSLPGPYTEAFF. The CDR3 coding sequence is TGTGCCAGCAGCTTGCCAGGACCATACACTGAAGCTTTCTTT. Full variable domain (outside the CDR3, taken from reference TRBV7-2 and TRBJ1-1): GAGVSQSPSNKVTEKGKDVELRCDPISGHTALYWYRQSLGQGLEFLIYFQGNSAPDKSGLPSDRFSAERTGGSVSTLTIQRTQQEDSAVYLCASSLPGPYTEAFFGQGTRLTVV.